The clone carrying this TCR beta chain was recorded many times. Using RNA transcripts as the source, TCR beta CDR3 regions were amplified. With the HTBI primer set, the TCR CDR3 went through a first round of RT-PCR. TCRdb ran MiXCR on the multiplex PCR reads and lists one entry per CDR3 protein. The sample contains around 250,000 distinct CDR3 sequences, approximately 14% of which appear only once. This sample was included in a study of T cells in Graves' hyperthyroidism and ophthalmopathy. The trim removed 5 bases at V and 7 bases at J, leaving 18 bases unmatched. Germline V CDR1 and CDR2: SGHTA, FQGNSA. This CDR3 comprises 19 residues.

This chain joins TRBV7-2 and TRBJ2-1, with TRBD2 identical over 12 bases. Sample: blood. This TCR derives from a woman in her 40s with Graves' hyperthyroidism that later progressed to Graves' ophthalmopathy. The CDR3: CASSKGRLAGVGFGNEQFF. The CDR3 region has the DNA TGTGCCAGCAGCAAGGGGCGACTAGCGGGAGTCGGTTTCGGAAATGAGCAGTTCTTC.